Presented here are 30 T cell receptor beta chains from one specimen sequenced in a study of spatial heterogeneity in lung cancer. The time point was: sample taken at primary tumor resection. These TCRs are of unknown antigen specificity. In TCRdb, the 5' RACE reads were re-called with MiXCR into one record per CDR3 protein. The sample holds approximately 1,900 distinct CDR3 sequences; 2.4% are singletons and the top ten take around 10%. The study, taken as a whole, reports: Expanded alpha and beta TCR counts within tumors tracked tumor mutation counts.

The material sequenced was lung tumor tissue, taken at surgery. These TCRs come from a male donor with early-stage non-small cell lung cancer.

By share, this clonotype counts as medium-sized. The chain links TRBV24-1 to TRBJ2-3; 8 bases agree with TRBD1. V lost 1 base to trimming and J lost 6 bases; unmatched junction nucleotides: 2. This CDR3 spans 14 amino acids. The germline CDR1 and CDR2 sequences are KGHDR and SFDVKD. CDR3 bases: TGTGCCACCAGTGATTTCGGGACAGGCGATACGCAGTATTTT. Translation: CATSDFGTGDTQYF.

In its sample, this clonotype ranks as medium-sized (0.01 to 0.1%). The V and J genes are TRBV10-3 and TRBJ2-2; maybe TRBD1 (7 bases). Trimming shortened V by 3 bases and J by 4 bases, and 12 bases separated the two germline ends. CDR3 length: 15 amino acids. CDR1 ENHRY and CDR2 SYGVKD come from the germline V gene. Here the CDR3 reads CAISDRQGGTGELFF. The CDR3 coding sequence is TGTGCCATCAGTGATAGACAGGGAGGCACCGGGGAGCTGTTTTTT.

This clonotype qualifies as large. This chain joins TRBV7-2 and TRBJ1-3; 8 nucleotides align to TRBD1. The CDR3 totals 15 residues. The trim removed 5 bases at V and 3 bases at J, leaving 6 bases unmatched. Looked up from germline, CDR1 is SGHTA and CDR2 is FQGNSA. CDR3 in DNA: TGTGCCAGCAGCCAACAGGGGGTATTTGGAAACACCATATATTTT. Residues: CASSQQGVFGNTIYF.

By share of the sample, this clonotype is medium-sized (0.01 to 0.1%). This chain links TRBV12-3 or TRBV12-4 with TRBJ2-1; 7 bases fit TRBD2. This CDR3 contains 16 residues. V shed 1 base and J 4 bases; nucleotides not matched to a gene: 7. CDR3 protein: CASSLEATSSYNEQFF. In DNA, the CDR3 is TGTGCCAGCAGTTTAGAGGCGACTAGCTCATACAATGAGCAGTTCTTC.

This clonotype is medium-sized in the sample. The chain links TRBV5-1 to TRBJ2-1; 7 bases map to TRBD1. The germline V gene encodes CDR1 SGHRS and CDR2 YFSETQ. J lost 9 bases, V lost 7 bases, and 10 bases had no gene match. The CDR3 is 13 amino acids. As DNA, the CDR3 is TGCGCCAGCCGAGAGGGGGCGGATGGTGAGCAGTTCTTC. As protein: CASREGADGEQFF.

This clonotype has ten or more counts. The rearrangement uses TRBV6-4 and TRBJ2-3; 7 nucleotides line up with TRBD1. Per the germline V gene, CDR1 is MRHNA and CDR2 is SNTAGT. J was trimmed by 6 bases and V by 4 bases; bases with no gene match: 4. The CDR3 is 13 residues long. CDR3 sequence (DNA): TGTGCCAGCAGTGGGGACAGACCCGATACGCAGTATTTT. It specifies CASSGDRPDTQYF.

This clonotype rates as medium-sized (0.01 to 0.1%). J is TRBJ1-6 and V is TRBV20-1; D unclear. The germline CDR1 and CDR2 sequences are DFQATT and SNEGSKA (reference sequence). CDR3 length: 15 residues. Trimming removed 4 bases at V and 7 bases at J, with 17 bases between. The CDR3 nucleotides read TGCAGTGCTATGGGTCGAGAGGGTTGGAATTCACCCCTCCACTTT. Translated: CSAMGREGWNSPLHF.

By share, this clonotype counts as medium-sized. The chain joins TRBV7-3 to TRBJ1-1, with D possibly TRBD1 on 5 matching bases. Germline lookup yields CDR1 SGHTA and CDR2 FQGTGA. The CDR3 has 13 amino acids. V was shortened by 5 bases and J by 0 bases, with 7 bases between the two germline ends. The CDR3 region has the DNA TGTGCCAGCAGCCAGGGAGTGAACACTGAAGCTTTCTTT. Protein product: CASSQGVNTEAFF.

This clonotype qualifies as medium-sized (0.01 to 0.1%). V gene TRBV6-5 combines with J gene TRBJ1-5, with a weak D call TRBD1 (6 bases). V was pared by 5 bases and J by 0 bases, with 11 bases between. The germline CDR1 and CDR2 sequences are MNHEY and SVGAGI. This CDR3 contains 15 residues. CDR3 nucleotides: TGTGCCAGCAGTAAGGACAGACTTAGCAATCAGCCCCAGCATTTT. Its translation is CASSKDRLSNQPQHF.

Relative to its sample, this clonotype is medium-sized (0.01 to 0.1%). The CDR3 DNA follows: TGCGCCAGCAGCGGCGGGACGGTTGAGTTCGAGCAGTACTTC. Encoded protein: CASSGGTVEFEQYF. The V call is TRBV5-1, the J call TRBJ2-7, with D perhaps TRBD2 (6 bases). V lost 4 bases and J lost 6, with 17 bases in between. The germline V gene has CDR1 SGHRS and CDR2 YFSETQ. This CDR3 has 14 residues.

This clonotype is medium-sized in the sample. The chain has TRBV7-2 and TRBJ2-2; D gene uncertain. Germline assignment: CDR1 SGHTA and CDR2 FQGNSA. V lost 6 bases and J lost 0, with 8 bases in between. The CDR3 has 14 amino acids. Written as DNA, the CDR3 is TGTGCCAGCAGATGGAATCCGAACACCGGGGAGCTGTTTTTT. Its protein is CASRWNPNTGELFF.

This clonotype is labeled medium-sized. The gene calls are TRBV7-9 and TRBJ1-1, with 7 bases fitting TRBD1. The germline V gene encodes CDR1 SEHNR and CDR2 FQNEAQ (reference sequence). V dropped 3 bases and J dropped 3; count of bases not matched to a gene: 4. The CDR3 is 14 amino acids. Here the CDR3 DNA reads TGTGCCAGCAGCTTCGGACAGGCTGACACTGAAGCTTTCTTT. It is translated as CASSFGQADTEAFF.

By frequency in the sample, this clonotype is medium-sized. V usage is TRBV11-2 and J usage is TRBJ1-6; 7 bases align to TRBD1. This CDR3 comprises 15 residues. Germline V gene data show CDR1 as SGHAT and CDR2 as FQNNGV. Trimming at V came to 1 base and at J to 10 bases, leaving 7 bases not matched to a gene. The CDR3 is CASSLGTAGGSPLHF. CDR3 nucleotide sequence: TGTGCCAGCAGCTTAGGAACGGCAGGGGGATCACCCCTCCACTTT.

This clonotype is medium-sized within its sample. The V call is TRBV11-1, the J call TRBJ2-7; 7 nucleotides agree with TRBD2. V was clipped by 5 bases and J by 6 bases; unmatched bases: 10. This CDR3 is built from 14 residues. From germline, CDR1 is SGHAT and CDR2 FQDESV (reference sequence). For the CDR3, the DNA is TGTGCCAGCAGCCCCGGGGGGACGCAAGGCGAGCAGTACTTC. This codes for CASSPGGTQGEQYF.

Sample share makes this clonotype medium-sized. This chain uses TRBV6-6 with TRBJ2-7; 7 bases are shared with TRBD2. The CDR3 spans 15 residues. J lost 0 bases, V lost 6 bases, and 8 bases had no gene match. CDR1 MNHNY and CDR2 SVGAGI come from the germline V gene (reference sequence). The CDR3 DNA follows: TGTGCCAGCAGCCCCCCCTCTAGCGGCTCCTACGAGCAGTACTTC. It yields the protein CASSPPSSGSYEQYF.

This clonotype is labeled medium-sized. The chain employs TRBV4-1 and TRBJ2-1; TRBD2 agrees at 11 bases. Looked up from germline, CDR1 is MGHRA and CDR2 is YSYEKL. V was clipped by 4 bases and J by 2 bases; unmatched bases: 16. This CDR3 is built from 20 residues. CDR3 region: CASSLRQGTSGIGAYNEQFF. In nucleotides, the CDR3 is TGCGCCAGCAGCCTTAGGCAGGGGACTAGCGGTATTGGTGCCTACAATGAGCAGTTCTTC.

This clonotype rates as large. The chain has TRBV9 and TRBJ1-2; 9 bases align to TRBD1. V was clipped by 3 bases and J by 6 bases; unmatched bases: 6. Germline V gives CDR1 SGDLS, CDR2 YYNGEE. The CDR3 contains 14 residues. The CDR3 region is CASSENRGPNGYTF. CDR3 nucleotide sequence: TGTGCCAGCAGCGAGAACAGGGGGCCCAATGGCTACACCTTC.

This clonotype qualifies as medium-sized. The rearrangement joins TRBV7-3 to TRBJ2-1, with TRBD2 matching over 10 bases. With V trimmed by 2 bases and J by 7 bases, 5 bases remained unmatched. The CDR3 has 15 amino acids. The germline V gene has CDR1 SGHTA and CDR2 FQGTGA. The CDR3 region has the DNA TGTGCCAGCAGCTTACTAGCGGGAGAAGGGAATGAGCAGTTCTTC. Amino acid sequence: CASSLLAGEGNEQFF.

This clonotype is medium-sized (0.01 to 0.1%). The chain uses TRBV10-2 and TRBJ1-4; D is uncertain. Per the germline V gene, CDR1 is WSHSY and CDR2 is SAAADI. V was clipped by 6 bases and J by 0 bases, with 8 bases between them. CDR3 length: 14 residues. The chain's CDR3 is CASSPVTTNEKLFF. The CDR3 DNA follows: TGCGCCAGCAGCCCAGTAACAACTAATGAAAAACTGTTTTTT.

This clonotype is labeled as medium-sized. This sequence joins TRBV5-1 and TRBJ2-2; D unresolved. The CDR3 is 13 residues long. V was trimmed by 6 bases and J by 6 bases, leaving 12 bases between them. Germline CDR1 is SGHRS and CDR2 is YFSETQ. The CDR3 coding sequence is TGCGCCAGCACGACTTATTCGGCCGGGGAGCTGTTTTTT. Translating it yields CASTTYSAGELFF.

Notes on this clonotype: At one end the junction does not follow the germline gene, possibly because of a read error. The chain joins TRBV7-1 to TRBJ1-3; 7 bases are shared with TRBD1. TRBV7-1 is flagged as an ORF with uncertain function. This CDR3 has 16 residues. The CDR3 DNA follows: TGTGCCAGCAGCTTAGGGACAGTATACCCTGGAAACACCATAAATTTT. Translation: CASSLGTVYPGNTINF.

This clonotype is classed as large. The genes are TRBV18 and TRBJ1-2, with 10 bases aligning to TRBD1. This CDR3 has 17 residues. Germline CDR1 is KGHSH and CDR2 is LQKENI. Germline trimming cut 1 base from V and 0 bases from J; bases unmatched to any gene: 5. The CDR3 sequence: CASSPRDRGRANYGYTF. CDR3 in DNA: TGTGCCAGCTCACCACGGGACAGGGGAAGAGCTAACTATGGCTACACCTTC.

This clonotype was picked up many times. V gene TRBV7-2 combines with J gene TRBJ2-1; D is possibly TRBD1 or TRBD2 (5 bases each). This CDR3 spans 16 amino acids. The V and J ends lost 5 bases and 2 bases respectively, with 16 bases between them. Germline V gene sequence: CDR1 SGHTA, CDR2 FQGNSA. Written as DNA, the CDR3 is TGTGCCAGCAGCCGGACTCAGGGATTTACCTACAATGAGCAGTTCTTC. It translates to CASSRTQGFTYNEQFF.

This clonotype occurred many times. The rearrangement uses TRBV6-2 or TRBV6-3 and TRBJ2-7; D unclear. V lost 4 bases to trimming and J lost 0 bases, with 7 bases between them. The CDR3 is 13 amino acids. The germline CDR1 and CDR2 sequences are MNHEY and SVGEGT. The CDR3 here is CASSSGRSYEQYF. CDR3 bases: TGTGCCAGCAGTTCAGGCCGCTCCTACGAGCAGTACTTC.

By share, this clonotype counts as medium-sized (0.01 to 0.1%). The chain uses TRBV27 and TRBJ2-1, with 7 positions matching TRBD2. The CDR3 totals 14 residues. J lost 0 bases, V lost 5 bases, and 1 base had no gene match. Germline values: CDR1 MNHEY, CDR2 SMNVEV (reference sequence). As DNA, the CDR3 is TGTGCCAGCAGTGGCGGGGGCTCCTACAATGAGCAGTTCTTC. This translates into CASSGGGSYNEQFF.

In its sample, this clonotype ranks as medium-sized. This chain links TRBV11-1 with TRBJ2-1, with 7 bases identical to TRBD2. The CDR3 totals 15 residues. In germline, CDR1 is SGHAT, CDR2 FQDESV (reference sequence). The junction had 5 bases not matched to a gene; V was cut back by 1 base and J by 5 bases. The CDR3: CASSLGAGSHNEQFF. Here the CDR3 DNA reads TGTGCCAGCAGCTTAGGAGCGGGATCCCACAATGAGCAGTTCTTC. Based on the CDR3 plus reference TRBV11-1 and TRBJ2-1, the full variable domain is EAEVAQSPRYKITEKSQAVAFWCDPISGHATLYWYRQILGQGPELLVQFQDESVVDDSQLPKDRFSAERLKGVDSTLKIQPAELGDSAMYLCASSLGAGSHNEQFFGPGTRLTVL.

By sample share, this clonotype is medium-sized. The rearrangement uses TRBV20-1 and TRBJ2-7; D remains unclear. The CDR3 consists of 11 residues. Germline lookup yields CDR1 DFQATT and CDR2 SNEGSKA (reference sequence). V was clipped by 0 bases and J by 5 bases, with 5 bases between them. CDR3 bases: TGCAGTGCTAGAGACGGGCACGAGCAGTACTTC. This codes for CSARDGHEQYF.

This clonotype counts as medium-sized. The chain has TRBV11-2 and TRBJ1-1; the D is unclear. Trimming pared 5 bases from V and 1 base from J, leaving 11 bases between. CDR3 length: 14 residues. CDR1 and CDR2 from the germline V gene are SGHAT and FQNNGV. CDR3 bases: TGTGCCAGCAGCAAAACGGGTCAGAACACTGAAGCTTTCTTT. Its protein product is CASSKTGQNTEAFF.

Relative to its sample, this clonotype is medium-sized (0.01 to 0.1%). V is TRBV20-1 and J is TRBJ2-1; 8 bases fit TRBD2. The V and J ends lost 0 bases and 4 bases, in that order; junction bases with no gene match: 8. The germline V gene has CDR1 DFQATT and CDR2 SNEGSKA (reference sequence). The CDR3 is made up of 16 amino acids. The CDR3 DNA follows: TGCAGTGCTAGAGATAGGGGGGCGGGAGGTTACAATGAGCAGTTCTTC. Amino acids: CSARDRGAGGYNEQFF.

This clonotype counts as medium-sized. In nucleotides, the CDR3 is TGTGCCAGCAGCCAAGGACTGCCGGCGGGGAATTCACCCCTCCACTTT. Its protein is CASSQGLPAGNSPLHF. The chain joins TRBV3-1 to TRBJ1-6; D unclear. The germline V gene has CDR1 LGHDT and CDR2 YNNKEL (reference sequence). The CDR3 covers 16 residues. With 1 base removed from V and 7 bases from J, the gap between germline ends came to 14 bases.